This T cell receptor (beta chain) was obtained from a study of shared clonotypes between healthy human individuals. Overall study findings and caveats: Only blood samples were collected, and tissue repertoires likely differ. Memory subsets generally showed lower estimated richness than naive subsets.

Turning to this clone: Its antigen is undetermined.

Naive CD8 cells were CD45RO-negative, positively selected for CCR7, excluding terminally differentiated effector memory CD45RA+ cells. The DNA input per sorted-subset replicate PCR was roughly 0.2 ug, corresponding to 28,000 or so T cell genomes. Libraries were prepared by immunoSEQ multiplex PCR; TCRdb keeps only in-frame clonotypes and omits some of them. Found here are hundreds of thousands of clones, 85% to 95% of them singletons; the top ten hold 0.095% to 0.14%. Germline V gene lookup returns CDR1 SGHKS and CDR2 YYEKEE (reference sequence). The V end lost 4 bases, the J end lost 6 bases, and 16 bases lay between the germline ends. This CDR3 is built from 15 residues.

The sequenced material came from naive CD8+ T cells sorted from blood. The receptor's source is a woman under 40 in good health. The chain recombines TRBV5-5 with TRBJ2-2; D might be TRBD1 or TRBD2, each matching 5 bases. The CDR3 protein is CASSPGSRESGELFF. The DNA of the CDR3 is TGTGCCAGCAGCCCTGGGTCCAGGGAGTCCGGGGAGCTGTTTTTT.